The 21 T cell receptor beta chains in this list originate from one sample, sequenced in a study of blood T cell repertoires in COVID-19. Profiled with immunoSEQ multiplex PCR; TCRdb holds only in-frame clones, not every one. The top ten clones hold roughly 1.9% of a sample with about 400,000 clones, approximately 91% of them seen once. Sequencing was carried out using PBMCs or T cells enriched from blood (not recorded which). The receptors stem from a middle-aged woman with acute COVID-19.

The rearrangement uses TRBV19 and TRBJ2-2; D is unclear. CDR3 length: 14 residues. V gave up 8 bases and J gave up 2 bases, with 12 bases separating them. Germline values: CDR1 LNHDA, CDR2 SQIVND (reference sequence). The CDR3 region is CASHSRSNTGELFF. The CDR3 DNA follows: TGTGCCAGTCATTCTAGAAGCAACACCGGGGAGCTGTTTTTT.

The J gene is TRBJ1-6, the V gene TRBV30; D unclear. CDR3 length equals 13 residues. The germline V gene has CDR1 GTSNPN and CDR2 SVGIG (reference sequence). The V end lost 6 bases, the J end lost 0 bases, and 6 bases lay between the germline ends. The CDR3 bases are TGTGCCTGCCGGAGCTCCTATAATTCACCCCTCCACTTT. This codes for CACRSSYNSPLHF.

This chain connects TRBV5-1 to TRBJ2-1, with TRBD2 as a possible D gene (5 bases). The CDR3 runs 14 residues. The V and J ends lost 0 bases and 1 base respectively, with 5 bases between them. CDR1 SGHRS and CDR2 YFSETQ come from the germline V gene. The DNA for the CDR3 is TGCGCCAGCAGCTTGGCGGGATCCTACAATGAGCAGTTCTTC. This translates into CASSLAGSYNEQFF.

The chain joins TRBV5-4 to TRBJ2-3; D is unresolved. The CDR3 totals 14 residues. CDR1 SGHNT and CDR2 YYREEE come from the germline V gene (reference sequence). V was pared by 4 bases and J by 4 bases, with 13 bases between. The CDR3 DNA is TGTGCCAGCAGCGATAACCGAGGTGCAGATACGCAGTATTTT. This codes for CASSDNRGADTQYF.

This rearrangement joins TRBV19 to TRBJ1-4, with D tentatively TRBD1 (5 bases). V lost 10 bases to trimming and J lost 0 bases, with 12 bases between them. This CDR3 contains 14 residues. The germline V gene encodes CDR1 LNHDA and CDR2 SQIVND (reference sequence). Here the CDR3 DNA reads TGTGCCACCGCGGGGGGGGCAACTAATGAAAAACTGTTTTTT. Translated, it gives CATAGGATNEKLFF. Variable domain in full (rest from reference TRBV19 and TRBJ1-4): DGGITQSPKYLFRKEGQNVTLSCEQNLNHDAMYWYRQDPGQGLRLIYYSQIVNDFQKGDIAEGYSVSREKKESFPLTVTSAQKNPTAFYLCATAGGATNEKLFFGSGTQLSVL.

CDR3 DNA sequence: TGTGCCAGCAGCATACAGGGTTCCTATGGCTACACCTTC. It encodes CASSIQGSYGYTF. The rearrangement joins TRBV7-8 to TRBJ1-2; D possibly corresponds to TRBD1 (6 bases). The CDR3 extends over 13 amino acids. V was pared by 5 bases and J by 4 bases, with 11 bases between. CDR1 and CDR2 (germline): SGHVS, FQNEAQ.

The V gene is TRBV5-1, the J gene TRBJ1-4; 7 positions agree with TRBD1. The CDR3 is made up of 15 amino acids. After removal of 4 bases from V and 7 bases from J, the junction contained 10 bases not matched to a gene. Germline V CDR1 and CDR2: SGHRS, YFSETQ. This CDR3 is CASSRGDSTPEKLFF. In nucleotides, the CDR3 is TGCGCCAGCAGCCGAGGGGACAGTACTCCTGAAAAACTGTTTTTT.

The gene calls are TRBV2 and TRBJ1-5; the D gene is possibly TRBD1 (6 bases). CDR3 size: 14 residues. The germline V and J ends were trimmed by 3 bases and 5 bases, with 11 bases remaining between them. Germline loops: CDR1 SNHLY, CDR2 FYNNEI. The CDR3 spells CASSDGGGYQPQHF. The CDR3 nucleotides read TGTGCCAGCAGTGATGGGGGCGGGTATCAGCCCCAGCATTTT.

The chain uses TRBV19 and TRBJ1-1, with TRBD1 as a possible D gene (6 bases). V lost 4 bases to trimming and J lost 5 bases, with 11 bases between them. The CDR3 consists of 13 residues. CDR1 and CDR2 from the germline V gene are LNHDA and SQIVND (reference sequence). CDR3 sequence reads: CASSTGVSTEAFF. The CDR3 coding sequence is TGTGCCAGTAGTACAGGGGTATCAACTGAAGCTTTCTTT.

V and J are TRBV9 and TRBJ1-2, with D tentatively TRBD1 (5 bases). V lost 0 bases and J lost 8, with 14 bases in between. Per germline, CDR1 SGDLS and CDR2 YYNGEE. This CDR3 spans 14 amino acids. CDR3 nucleotides: TGTGCCAGCAGCGTAGCTCCCGGGGGGGAGGGCTACACCTTC. It specifies CASSVAPGGEGYTF.

The chain uses TRBV29-1 and TRBJ1-2, with 7 bases matching TRBD1. The V segment lost 1 base and the J segment 4 bases; nucleotides outside the gene matches: 3. The CDR3 sequence is 13 residues long. Germline V gene sequence: CDR1 SQVTM, CDR2 ANQGSEA. Written as DNA, the CDR3 is TGCAGCGTTGAAGGGGGACAGCTCTATGGCTACACCTTC. Encoded protein: CSVEGGQLYGYTF.

This chain joins TRBV6-5 and TRBJ2-1, with 9 bases fitting TRBD1. Per the germline V gene, CDR1 is MNHEY and CDR2 is SVGAGI. V lost 7 bases and J lost 4; bases outside the gene matches: 8. This CDR3 has 15 residues. The CDR3 is CASTRTGVLYNEQFF. CDR3 bases: TGTGCCAGCACCAGGACAGGGGTTCTTTACAATGAGCAGTTCTTC.

The chain has TRBV6-1 and TRBJ2-3; D gene unclear. Per the germline V gene, CDR1 is MNHNS and CDR2 is SASEGT. This CDR3 has 15 residues. The V gene lost 1 base and the J gene lost 0 bases, with 8 bases spanning the gap. Here the CDR3 reads CASSEDALSTDTQYF. In DNA, the CDR3 is TGTGCCAGCAGTGAAGACGCGCTGAGCACAGATACGCAGTATTTT.

The sample holds one count of this clone. The rearrangement uses TRBV3-1 (or the pseudogene TRBV3-2) and TRBJ1-2; unclear D gene. With 0 bases removed from V and 6 bases from J, the gap between germline ends came to 8 bases. The germline gives CDR1 LGHDT, CDR2 YNNKEL (reference sequence). This CDR3 has 13 amino acids. CDR3: CASSQEPGNGYTF. CDR3 DNA sequence: TGTGCCAGCAGCCAAGAACCGGGGAATGGCTACACCTTC.

The rearrangement links TRBV15 to TRBJ2-1; 8 bases fit TRBD2. Trimming at V came to 0 bases and at J to 5 bases, leaving 6 bases not matched to a gene. The CDR3 covers 16 residues. CDR1 and CDR2 from the germline V gene are LNHNV and YYDKDF (reference sequence). The CDR3 sequence is CATSRDPGGADNEQFF. The CDR3, as DNA: TGTGCCACCAGCAGAGATCCGGGGGGGGCAGACAATGAGCAGTTCTTC. Using reference TRBV15 and TRBJ2-1 for the parts outside the CDR3, the full variable domain is DAMVIQNPRYQVTQFGKPVTLSCSQTLNHNVMYWYQQKSSQAPKLLFHYYDKDFNNEADTPDNFQSRRPNTSFCFLDIRSPGLGDTAMYLCATSRDPGGADNEQFFGPGTRLTVL.

The chain has TRBV19 and TRBJ1-5; TRBD1 matches 8 bases. The germline V gene encodes CDR1 LNHDA and CDR2 SQIVND (reference sequence). The CDR3 contains 13 residues. V lost 4 bases, J lost 10 bases, and 6 bases stayed unmatched. In DNA form, the CDR3 reads TGTGCCAGTAGTACGGACAGGGTTCGACCCCAGCATTTT. Amino acid sequence: CASSTDRVRPQHF. Full variable domain (remainder filled in from reference TRBV19 and TRBJ1-5): DGGITQSPKYLFRKEGQNVTLSCEQNLNHDAMYWYRQDPGQGLRLIYYSQIVNDFQKGDIAEGYSVSREKKESFPLTVTSAQKNPTAFYLCASSTDRVRPQHFGDGTRLSIL.

In its sample, this clone was seen once. The genes are TRBV5-1 and TRBJ2-7, with a possible D match to TRBD2 (7 bases). The CDR3 sequence is 14 residues long. V gave up 4 bases and J gave up 3 bases, with 14 bases separating them. CDR1 SGHRS and CDR2 YFSETQ come from the germline V gene. The CDR3 coding sequence is TGCGCCAGCAGCCCAAGGGGGGGGGTCTACGAGCAGTACTTC. This codes for CASSPRGGVYEQYF.

The chain couples TRBV7-2 to TRBJ2-3, with 12 bases fitting TRBD2. The CDR3 loop spans 16 amino acids. Looked up from germline, CDR1 is SGHTA and CDR2 is FQGNSA. Trimming took 5 bases from V and 3 from J; bases not matched to a gene: 6. DNA of the CDR3: TGTGCCAGCAGCCGCACTAGCGGGGGGAAGACAGATACGCAGTATTTT. Residues: CASSRTSGGKTDTQYF. Full variable domain (outside the CDR3, taken from reference TRBV7-2 and TRBJ2-3): GAGVSQSPSNKVTEKGKDVELRCDPISGHTALYWYRQSLGQGLEFLIYFQGNSAPDKSGLPSDRFSAERTGGSVSTLTIQRTQQEDSAVYLCASSRTSGGKTDTQYFGPGTRLTVL.

This rearrangement joins TRBV6-5 to TRBJ1-6; D gene uncertain. The CDR3 extends over 15 amino acids. Germline CDR1 MNHEY, CDR2 SVGAGI. Trimming shortened V by 10 bases and J by 4 bases, and 17 bases separated the two germline ends. CDR3 bases: TGTGCCACCCCGGCCCAGGCCCCATATAATTCACCCCTCCACTTT. Protein: CATPAQAPYNSPLHF.

The rearrangement links TRBV27 to TRBJ2-7; no clear D. CDR1 and CDR2 (germline): MNHEY, SMNVEV (reference sequence). Trimming stripped 2 bases from V and 0 bases from J, with 5 bases between. The CDR3 extends over 13 amino acids. CDR3 amino acids: CASSLVYSYEQYF. For the CDR3, the DNA is TGTGCCAGCAGTTTAGTCTACTCCTACGAGCAGTACTTC.

The chain links TRBV4-2 to TRBJ2-3, with 7 bases aligning to TRBD2. Trimming removed 3 bases from V and 3 bases from J; junction bases left unmatched: 12. The CDR3 has 17 amino acids. Looked up from germline, CDR1 is LGHNA and CDR2 is YNFKEQ. The CDR3 region is CASSHLRLRGVTDTQYF. The CDR3 DNA follows: TGTGCCAGCAGCCACCTGAGACTACGGGGGGTTACAGATACGCAGTATTTT.